These 16 T cell receptor beta chains were all obtained from the same sample, sequenced in a study of T cell repertoires in ileal Crohn's disease. The table came from immunoSEQ multiplex PCR; TCRdb's copy has only in-frame clones and leaves some out. The sample lists more than 15,000 clones; approximately 87% were seen once. The sequencing sample was made of ileal tissue. These receptors all stem from an adult with Crohn's disease.

The chain recombines TRBV7-2 with TRBJ1-2; 7 bases fit TRBD1. Looked up from germline, CDR1 is SGHTA and CDR2 is FQGNSA. Trimming removed 4 bases from V and 5 bases from J; junction bases left unmatched: 4. The CDR3 consists of 13 residues. DNA for the CDR3: TGTGCCAGCAGCTCGCCGACAGGGTATGGCTACACCTTC. This translates into CASSSPTGYGYTF.

The chain recombines TRBV19 with TRBJ2-2; 10 bases are shared with TRBD2. Trimming at V came to 6 bases and at J to 2 bases, leaving 6 bases not matched to a gene. Germline values: CDR1 LNHDA, CDR2 SQIVND (reference sequence). The CDR3 is made up of 16 amino acids. The CDR3: CASRRSGGQNTGELFF. For the CDR3, the DNA is TGTGCCAGTAGGCGTAGCGGGGGGCAAAACACCGGGGAGCTGTTTTTT.

The table lists this clone with a count of one. This chain links TRBV7-2 with TRBJ2-7; D uncertain. CDR3 length equals 13 residues. V gave up 1 base and J gave up 4 bases, with 8 bases separating them. Looked up from germline, CDR1 is SGHTA and CDR2 is FQGNSA. DNA for the CDR3: TGTGCCAGCAGCTTAGTTGTTACTTACGAGCAGTACTTC. Protein: CASSLVVTYEQYF.

This chain joins TRBV7-3 and TRBJ2-3; the D gene is possibly TRBD2 (7 bases). Germline V CDR1 and CDR2: SGHTA, FQGTGA. V was clipped by 1 base and J by 2 bases, with 13 bases between them. The CDR3 is 16 amino acids. CDR3 DNA: TGTGCCAGCAGCTTAAGTGCGGGGGCCCTCACAGATACGCAGTATTTT. Translated, it gives CASSLSAGALTDTQYF.

V usage is TRBV5-4 and J usage is TRBJ1-2, with D perhaps TRBD1 (5 bases). The CDR3 is made up of 14 amino acids. CDR1 and CDR2 (germline): SGHNT, YYREEE (reference sequence). The germline V and J ends were trimmed by 1 base and 2 bases, with 9 bases remaining between them. The CDR3 nucleotides are TGTGCCAGCAGCTTGTCAGGGTTGAACTATGGCTACACCTTC. This codes for CASSLSGLNYGYTF.

The chain uses TRBV7-2 and TRBJ1-2; D gene uncertain. CDR3 length: 14 residues. CDR1 and CDR2 from the germline V gene are SGHTA and FQGNSA. Trimming removed 5 bases from V and 2 bases from J, with 12 bases in between. The CDR3 bases are TGTGCCAGCAGCCACCCTGAGGCCAACTATGGCTACACCTTC. Translation: CASSHPEANYGYTF.

The chain is built from TRBV6-1 and TRBJ1-5, with a tentative D call TRBD1 (5 bases). CDR3 size: 18 residues. V shed 0 bases and J shed 0 bases, with 15 bases lying between them. Germline V gives CDR1 MNHNS, CDR2 SASEGT. The CDR3 region is CASSEAIQGSYSNQPQHF. The CDR3 DNA reads TGTGCCAGCAGTGAAGCAATCCAGGGTTCATATAGCAATCAGCCCCAGCATTTT.

This clone was counted between two and nine times. The chain has TRBV7-2 and TRBJ2-1; D is uncertain. The CDR3 length is 14 residues. V lost 7 bases to trimming and J lost 0 bases, with 10 bases between them. Germline lookup yields CDR1 SGHTA and CDR2 FQGNSA. CDR3 bases: TGTGCCAGCAACATAAGACACTCCTACAATGAGCAGTTCTTC. Translated: CASNIRHSYNEQFF. The variable domain in full, with the rest retrieved from reference TRBV7-2 and TRBJ2-1, is GAGVSQSPSNKVTEKGKDVELRCDPISGHTALYWYRQSLGQGLEFLIYFQGNSAPDKSGLPSDRFSAERTGGSVSTLTIQRTQQEDSAVYLCASNIRHSYNEQFFGPGTRLTVL.

The chain is built from TRBV5-8 and TRBJ2-6; TRBD2 is a possible D gene (5 bases). Germline assignment: CDR1 SGHTS and CDR2 YDEGEE. CDR3 length equals 19 residues. V lost 4 bases, J lost 0 bases, and 20 bases lay in between. DNA for the CDR3: TGTGCCAGCAGCCCGATGTCCCGTTTGGGAGTCTCTGGGGCCAACGTCCTGACTTTC. Encoded protein: CASSPMSRLGVSGANVLTF.

This chain links TRBV11-2 with TRBJ1-3; tentatively, D is TRBD1 (5 bases). V lost 3 bases, J lost 3 bases, and 12 bases lay in between. This CDR3 has 15 residues. Germline V gene sequence: CDR1 SGHAT, CDR2 FQNNGV. The CDR3 loop is CASSFRRVRGNTIYF. The CDR3 nucleotides read TGTGCCAGCAGCTTCCGCAGGGTACGTGGAAACACCATATATTTT.

This clone was counted only a few times. This chain uses TRBV7-9 with TRBJ2-7; maybe TRBD1 (6 bases). CDR3 length: 13 residues. Germline CDR1 SEHNR, CDR2 FQNEAQ (reference sequence). V was shortened by 11 bases and J by 0 bases, with 14 bases between the two germline ends. This CDR3 is CAGMGDISYEQYF. The DNA of the CDR3 is TGTGCCGGAATGGGGGACATCTCCTACGAGCAGTACTTC.

The V call is TRBV18, the J call TRBJ1-1, with TRBD1 identical over 7 bases. Germline V lookup: CDR1 KGHSH, CDR2 LQKENI. Germline trimming cut 6 bases from V and 4 bases from J; bases unmatched to any gene: 5. This CDR3 is 13 amino acids long. The CDR3 loop reads CASSRDRSTEAFF. CDR3 DNA sequence: TGTGCCAGCTCCCGGGACAGATCCACTGAAGCTTTCTTT.

The rearrangement links TRBV2 to TRBJ2-2; tentative D call: TRBD1 (6 bases). CDR1 is SNHLY and CDR2 is FYNNEI in the germline V gene. V was clipped by 6 bases and J by 1 base, with 15 bases between them. The CDR3 is made up of 16 amino acids. The CDR3: CASSLESGENTGELFF. The CDR3 DNA reads as TGTGCCAGCAGCCTGGAGTCAGGGGAGAACACCGGGGAGCTGTTTTTT.

The V gene is TRBV7-2, the J gene TRBJ1-5; a weak D match, TRBD1 (6 bases). Germline CDR1 SGHTA, CDR2 FQGNSA. There are 15 residues in the CDR3. Trimming shortened V by 3 bases and J by 1 base, and 10 bases separated the two germline ends. The CDR3 DNA sequence: TGTGCCAGCAGCTTGGGGGGGCAGAGCAATCAGCCCCAGCATTTT. It specifies CASSLGGQSNQPQHF.

The chain has TRBV13 and TRBJ2-5; D might be TRBD1 (6 bases). The V end lost 5 bases, the J end lost 4 bases, and 14 bases lay between the germline ends. This CDR3 is built from 14 residues. The V gene's germline CDR1 is PRHDT and CDR2 FYEKMQ (reference sequence). CDR3 residues: CASSKAQGRETQYF. As DNA, the CDR3 is TGTGCCAGCAGCAAGGCACAGGGTCGAGAGACCCAGTACTTC.

V usage is TRBV2 and J usage is TRBJ1-5; D is undetermined. The CDR3 covers 14 residues. Per germline, CDR1 SNHLY and CDR2 FYNNEI. V was cut by 0 bases and J by 6 bases, with 9 bases left in between. Here the CDR3 reads CASSEAAGSQPQHF. CDR3 nucleotide sequence: TGTGCCAGCAGTGAAGCAGCGGGTTCTCAGCCCCAGCATTTT.